This T cell receptor beta chain was obtained from a study of T cell repertoires in cytomegalovirus infection. Study at large: CMV infection and matching HLA type were both indicated by public TCR beta signatures.

The study, taken as a whole, reports: Clonotype analysis showed dominance of the ex vivo response by HLA-C-restricted CMV-specific TCR beta clonotypes. The study identified carriers of CMV plus the relevant HLA from cumulative public TCR beta family frequency.

There are many counts of this clonotype. What it recognizes is unknown. TCRdb re-derived calls from the reads in MiXCR, one entry per CDR3 protein. The table records hundreds of thousands of distinct CDR3 sequences, roughly 12% of them present only once. The germline gives CDR1 KGHDR, CDR2 SFDVKD. V was clipped by 7 bases and J by 5 bases; unmatched bases: 3. The CDR3 is 12 residues long. The clonotype was recovered from a human donor in good health (CMV status not recorded). Some clones in this sample may be carry-over from other donors' samples. Sequenced sample: PBMCs. The V call is TRBV24-1, the J call TRBJ1-2; 7 nucleotides match TRBD1. The CDR3 region is CATRRTGYGYTF. For the CDR3, the DNA is TGTGCCACCAGACGGACAGGATATGGCTACACCTTC.